What follows are 3 T cell receptor beta chains derived from one specimen sequenced in a study of blood T cells in healthy people across ages. Next came a second PCR, run for about 6 to 11 cycles, which used a sample-barcoded 5' primer along with a J-beta primer mix. TCRdb redid the calling of the 5' RACE reads with MiXCR, one entry per CDR3 protein. The table lists about 1.1 million distinct CDR3 sequences, around two fifths of them singletons. Specimen: blood. The source of these receptors is a man between 18 and 35 years old in good health.

This clonotype has only a few counts. The rearrangement links TRBV6-5 to TRBJ1-2; D gene unclear. The V end lost 2 bases, the J end lost 3 bases, and 7 bases lay between the germline ends. Germline loops: CDR1 MNHEY, CDR2 SVGAGI. The CDR3 sequence is 13 residues long. The CDR3 region has the DNA TGTGCCAGCAGTTACGGCAGCGACTATGGCTACACCTTC. Translating gives CASSYGSDYGYTF.

This clonotype was seen once. The rearrangement links TRBV2 to TRBJ1-6; D perhaps matches TRBD1 (5 bases). Germline CDR1 reads SNHLY; CDR2 reads FYNNEI. This CDR3 spans 15 amino acids. Trimming cost V 8 bases and J 13 bases, with 24 bases left between them. CDR3 coding DNA: TGTGCCAGCTTCAGTTCTGGGGCGGCAGCCTCCCCCCTCCACTTT. It translates to CASFSSGAAASPLHF.

Only a few counts were recorded for this clonotype. This rearrangement joins TRBV7-3 to TRBJ2-3; 10 nucleotides match TRBD2. V shed 0 bases and J 6 bases; nucleotides not matched to a gene: 6. This CDR3 is 16 amino acids long. Germline values: CDR1 SGHTA, CDR2 FQGTGA. CDR3 sequence reads: CASSLTSGGGSDTQYF. The CDR3 nucleotides read TGTGCCAGCAGCTTAACGAGCGGGGGGGGATCGGATACGCAGTATTTT.